These 5 T cell receptor beta chains were all obtained from the same sample, sequenced in a study of OX40 agonist ivuxolimab in advanced cancers. TCRdb's copy holds only in-frame clones and misses some; the assay was immunoSEQ multiplex PCR. Of roughly 34,000 clones listed, around nine tenths were seen once; the top ten hold 36%. The sample consisted of CD4+ or CD8+ T cells sorted from blood, taken in a trial of the OX40 agonist ivuxolimab. Receptors originate from an adult with an advanced solid tumor such as melanoma, head and neck, liver or kidney cancer.

A few counts support this clone. The rearrangement uses TRBV7-3 and TRBJ2-2, with D tentatively TRBD2 (6 bases). The ends were cut back, 0 bases at V and 14 bases at J, with 10 bases in the middle. This CDR3 is built from 12 residues. Germline CDR1 SGHTA, CDR2 FQGTGA. The CDR3 loop reads CASSLTGGDLFF. The CDR3 DNA reads TGTGCCAGCAGCTTAACGGGGGGAGATCTGTTTTTT.

The chain links TRBV7-9 to TRBJ2-7; 10 bases fit TRBD1. The germline gives CDR1 SEHNR, CDR2 FQNEAQ (reference sequence). The CDR3 is 16 amino acids. Trimming took 5 bases from V and 6 from J; bases not matched to a gene: 13. This CDR3 reads CASSLDVGTGAVEQYF. The CDR3 DNA sequence: TGTGCCAGCAGCCTTGACGTTGGGACAGGGGCGGTCGAGCAGTACTTC.

V and J are TRBV7-8 and TRBJ2-1; 10 nucleotides match TRBD2. Germline trimming cut 5 bases from V and 3 bases from J; bases unmatched to any gene: 10. The germline CDR1 and CDR2 sequences are SGHVS and FQNEAQ. CDR3 length: 17 residues. The DNA for the CDR3 is TGTGCCAGCAGCCCCCTCACTAGCGGGGCTATCTACAATGAGCAGTTCTTC. Its protein is CASSPLTSGAIYNEQFF.

The chain uses TRBV27 and TRBJ2-7, with TRBD1 as a possible D gene (6 bases). Germline CDR1 and CDR2: MNHEY and SMNVEV (reference sequence). This CDR3 region has 14 residues. V lost 0 bases to trimming and J lost 2 bases, with 8 bases between them. CDR3 sequence: CASSLSTGAYEQYF. As DNA, the CDR3 is TGTGCCAGCAGTTTATCGACAGGAGCCTACGAGCAGTACTTC.

The J gene is TRBJ2-5, the V gene TRBV10-3; D might be TRBD2 (7 bases). The CDR3 has 16 residues. Trimming cost V 4 bases and J 2 bases, with 17 bases left between them. The V gene's germline CDR1 is ENHRY and CDR2 SYGVKD. CDR3 amino acids: CAISAETGRGQETQYF. CDR3 DNA sequence: TGTGCCATCAGTGCGGAAACAGGGAGGGGGCAAGAGACCCAGTACTTC.